This TCR beta chain appears in the sequencing data of a study of response to subunit inactivated influenza vaccine. General study findings and limits: The authors offered the suggestion that each seasonal influenza vaccination recruits few new T cells.

This clonotype turned up a few times. Its antigen is not identified. V shed 8 bases and J shed 13 bases, with 15 bases lying between them. Germline loops: CDR1 SGHRS, CDR2 YFSETQ. CDR3 length: 11 residues. TCRdb re-called the RT-PCR reads through MiXCR, storing one row per CDR3 protein. The sample includes about 700,000 distinct CDR3 sequences, about 14% of them seen just once. The TCR sequence derives from a man aged 45 to 65 who received an inactivated influenza vaccine. This sequence joins TRBV5-1 and TRBJ2-2; D assignment may be TRBD1 or TRBD2 (5 bases each). The input for sequencing was PBMCs from blood, taken less than 15 days before vaccination. The CDR3 coding sequence is TGCGCCAGTAGGGGCGAAGCGGCGCTGTTTTTT. Translated, it gives CASRGEAALFF.